What follows are 23 T cell receptor beta chains derived from one specimen sequenced in a study of T cell responses to AZD1222 COVID-19 vaccine. Libraries were prepared by immunoSEQ multiplex PCR; TCRdb keeps only in-frame clonotypes and omits some of them. The profile covers more than 95,000 clones, with roughly 89% appearing a single time and about 7.1% taken by the ten largest. This sample comprised peripheral blood, obtained 28 days after the second AZD1222 dose. The source is an adult who received the AZD1222 COVID-19 vaccine.

The genes are TRBV7-9 and TRBJ1-5; D remains ambiguous. This CDR3 is 16 amino acids long. V lost 7 bases and J 7 bases, leaving 23 bases between the germline ends. Germline CDR1 is SEHNR and CDR2 is FQNEAQ (reference sequence). The CDR3 spells CASNPSPTANVQPQHF. For the CDR3, the DNA is TGTGCCAGCAACCCCTCCCCTACGGCCAATGTACAGCCCCAGCATTTT. The whole variable domain, remainder taken from reference TRBV7-9 and TRBJ1-5, is DTGVSQNPRHKITKRGQNVTFRCDPISEHNRLYWYRQTLGQGPEFLTYFQNEAQLEKSRLLSDRFSAERPKGSFSTLEIQRTEQGDSAMYLCASNPSPTANVQPQHFGDGTRLSIL.

The CDR3 here is CASSLFRRQPEGNSPLHF. CDR3 in DNA: TGTGCCAGCAGCTTATTCCGTCGACAGCCTGAGGGGAATTCACCCCTCCACTTT. The gene calls are TRBV7-9 and TRBJ1-6; tentative D call: TRBD1 (5 bases). This CDR3 comprises 18 residues. The ends were cut back, 2 bases at V and 7 bases at J, with 21 bases in the middle. Germline V gene sequence: CDR1 SEHNR, CDR2 FQNEAQ (reference sequence).

DNA for the CDR3: TGCGCCAGCAGCTCATGGGACAATGAGCAGTTCTTC. This encodes CASSSWDNEQFF. This chain uses TRBV5-1 with TRBJ2-1; D unclear. Between the trimmed V and J ends, which lost 3 bases and 5 bases, there was a span of 6 bases. This CDR3 is built from 12 residues. CDR1 is SGHRS and CDR2 is YFSETQ in the germline V gene.

The gene calls are TRBV7-9 and TRBJ2-7; 8 positions agree with TRBD1. Germline V gene data show CDR1 as SEHNR and CDR2 as FQNEAQ (reference sequence). CDR3 length: 15 amino acids. The ends lost 2 bases at V and 4 bases at J; junction bases unmatched: 7. The CDR3 spells CASSLSTGGWYEQYF. CDR3 sequence (DNA): TGTGCCAGCAGCTTAAGTACAGGGGGTTGGTACGAGCAGTACTTC.

V and J are TRBV28 and TRBJ1-5; possible D gene TRBD1, 5 bases. This CDR3 has 12 residues. In germline, CDR1 is MDHEN, CDR2 SYDVKM. Trimming removed 6 bases from V and 7 bases from J, with 10 bases in between. CDR3 nucleotide sequence: TGTGCCAGCAGGGGGGGAGAGCAGCCCCAGCATTTT. Translation gives CASRGGEQPQHF.

The V call is TRBV10-1, the J call TRBJ2-7; 11 positions match TRBD1. V shed 8 bases and J 0 bases; nucleotides not matched to a gene: 6. This CDR3 spans 15 amino acids. Germline V lookup: CDR1 WNHNN, CDR2 SYGVQD (reference sequence). This chain's CDR3 is CASGPGTGGSYEQYF. The CDR3 DNA reads TGCGCCAGCGGACCCGGGACAGGGGGCTCCTACGAGCAGTACTTC.

The V and J genes are TRBV19 and TRBJ2-1; 10 bases line up with TRBD2. Germline trimming cut 3 bases from V and 7 bases from J; bases unmatched to any gene: 6. The germline V gene has CDR1 LNHDA and CDR2 SQIVND (reference sequence). CDR3 size: 15 residues. The DNA for the CDR3 is TGTGCCAGTAGTATCTCTAGCGGGGGCAATAATGAGCAGTTCTTC. It is translated as CASSISSGGNNEQFF.

The V and J genes are TRBV7-3 and TRBJ1-1; D gene ambiguous. CDR1 and CDR2 from the germline V gene are SGHTA and FQGTGA. This CDR3 has 13 residues. The V end lost 5 bases, the J end lost 1 base, and 8 bases lay between the germline ends. The CDR3 DNA is TGTGCCAGCAGCAGGACGGAGAACACTGAAGCTTTCTTT. Translated, it gives CASSRTENTEAFF.

The V and J genes are TRBV5-4 and TRBJ1-2; D is ambiguous. V lost 1 base, J lost 4 bases, and 11 bases lay in between. The CDR3 length is 14 residues. CDR1 is SGHNT, CDR2 YYREEE, per germline (reference sequence). The CDR3 coding sequence is TGTGCCAGCAGCTTGTCGCGCGCTGTCTATGGCTACACCTTC. As protein: CASSLSRAVYGYTF.

The chain couples TRBV11-2 to TRBJ1-3; D is uncertain. CDR1 and CDR2 from the germline V gene are SGHAT and FQNNGV. The CDR3 is made up of 13 amino acids. V shed 1 base and J shed 9 bases, with 10 bases lying between them. CDR3 coding DNA: TGTGCCAGCAGCTTAGCCGCGGTGGGCACCATATATTTT. It codes for CASSLAAVGTIYF.

This clone was observed a few times. J is TRBJ2-5 and V is TRBV7-9; no firm D call. The germline V gene has CDR1 SEHNR and CDR2 FQNEAQ (reference sequence). Trimming shortened V by 1 base and J by 4 bases, and 13 bases separated the two germline ends. The CDR3 has 15 residues. CDR3 region: CASSLGSWVTETQYF. CDR3 coding DNA: TGTGCCAGCAGCTTAGGGAGTTGGGTAACAGAGACCCAGTACTTC.

This chain links TRBV7-3 with TRBJ2-2; 8 bases are a match to TRBD2. CDR3 length: 14 amino acids. CDR1 is SGHTA, CDR2 FQGTGA, per germline. V lost 5 bases and J lost 6; bases outside the gene matches: 5. The CDR3 sequence: CASSPGGPAGELFF. The CDR3 DNA reads TGTGCCAGCAGCCCGGGAGGGCCGGCCGGGGAGCTGTTTTTT.

This clone was picked up a small number of times. V gene TRBV7-8 combines with J gene TRBJ2-1; 12 nucleotides align to TRBD2. CDR1 and CDR2 from the germline V gene are SGHVS and FQNEAQ. Unmatched junction bases numbered 9, after V lost 0 bases and J lost 6 bases. The CDR3 has 18 amino acids. The CDR3 loop is CASSLASSGGEVSNEQFF. CDR3 DNA sequence: TGTGCCAGCAGCTTAGCCTCTAGCGGGGGGGAAGTTTCCAATGAGCAGTTCTTC.

The V gene is TRBV2, the J gene TRBJ2-6; TRBD2 aligns across 9 bases. With 6 bases clipped from V and 2 bases from J, the junction kept 8 bases outside the gene matches. CDR1 is SNHLY and CDR2 is FYNNEI in the germline V gene. The CDR3 consists of 17 residues. CDR3 loop: CASRMLAGQPGANVLTF. The CDR3 DNA reads as TGTGCCAGCAGAATGCTAGCGGGGCAGCCTGGGGCCAACGTCCTGACTTTC.

The chain has TRBV6-5 and TRBJ1-1; D uncertain. Germline CDR1 reads MNHEY; CDR2 reads SVGAGI. The CDR3 is 14 amino acids. With 3 bases removed from V and 1 base from J, the gap between germline ends came to 9 bases. The CDR3 region is CASSYIGENTEAFF. CDR3 DNA: TGTGCCAGCAGTTATATTGGGGAGAACACTGAAGCTTTCTTT.

A few counts support this clone. The chain links TRBV6-4 to TRBJ2-3; the D gene could be TRBD1 or TRBD2 (5 bases each). CDR3 size: 14 residues. Trimming cost V 4 bases and J 2 bases, with 10 bases left between them. Germline CDR1 MRHNA, CDR2 SNTAGT. CDR3 nucleotides: TGTGCCAGCAGTGCGGAAGGGACCACAGATACGCAGTATTTT. Its protein product is CASSAEGTTDTQYF.

V and J are TRBV14 and TRBJ1-2, with a tentative D call TRBD1 (6 bases). From germline, CDR1 is SGHDN and CDR2 FVKESK. Trimming removed 4 bases at V and 7 bases at J, with 25 bases between. This CDR3 region has 17 residues. DNA for the CDR3: TGTGCCAGCAGCCCGGGTCCCCGAGAGAGGGACAATCTTGGCTACACCTTC. Translation gives CASSPGPRERDNLGYTF.

The rearrangement joins TRBV7-3 to TRBJ1-6; 9 bases are a match to TRBD1. Looked up from germline, CDR1 is SGHTA and CDR2 is FQGTGA. This CDR3 is 14 amino acids long. V was pared by 6 bases and J by 9 bases, with 6 bases of the junction left unmatched. CDR3 DNA: TGTGCCAGCAGGTCCGGGACAGGGATTTCACCCCTCCACTTT. Encoded protein: CASRSGTGISPLHF.

This rearrangement joins TRBV12-5 to TRBJ2-3; perhaps TRBD2 as D (5 bases). The germline V gene encodes CDR1 LGHNT and CDR2 FRNRAP. Trimming stripped 5 bases from V and 3 bases from J, with 15 bases between. This CDR3 is 15 amino acids long. CDR3 sequence: CASGKWPGNTDTQYF. The CDR3 nucleotides are TGTGCTAGTGGTAAATGGCCGGGAAATACAGATACGCAGTATTTT. The full variable domain, its missing parts supplied by reference TRBV12-5 and TRBJ2-3, is DARVTQTPRHKVTEMGQEVTMRCQPILGHNTVFWYRQTMMQGLELLAYFRNRAPLDDSGMPKDRFSAEMPDATLATLKIQPSEPRDSAVYFCASGKWPGNTDTQYFGPGTRLTVL.

CDR3 residues: CASSGGTGDDFYEQYF. Here the CDR3 DNA reads TGTGCCAGCAGTGGGGGGACAGGGGACGACTTCTACGAGCAGTACTTC. V and J are TRBV2 and TRBJ2-7; 10 bases agree with TRBD1. From germline, CDR1 is SNHLY and CDR2 FYNNEI. J was trimmed by 3 bases and V by 4 bases; bases with no gene match: 9. CDR3 length: 16 amino acids.

V is TRBV14 and J is TRBJ1-1; tentative D call: TRBD1 (5 bases). The CDR3 length is 16 residues. The V and J ends lost 1 base and 5 bases respectively, with 17 bases between them. Germline V gives CDR1 SGHDN, CDR2 FVKESK. In nucleotides, the CDR3 is TGTGCCAGCAGCCAAGTTCGTCCGTTGCGGGGGACTGAAGCTTTCTTT. Translating it yields CASSQVRPLRGTEAFF.

The chain combines TRBV30 with TRBJ2-7, with D possibly being TRBD2 (6 bases). From germline, CDR1 is GTSNPN and CDR2 SVGIG (reference sequence). V was cut by 4 bases and J by 4 bases, with 17 bases left in between. The CDR3 has 14 amino acids. CDR3 sequence (DNA): TGTGCCTGGAAAAGGCTAGCGAACTCGTACGAGCAGTACTTC. This encodes CAWKRLANSYEQYF.

The chain combines TRBV12-2 with TRBJ1-3. TRBV12-2 is a pseudogene segment. CDR3 size: 16 residues. The CDR3 region is CASRLPPGEVGNTIYF. The CDR3 nucleotides read TGTGCAAGTCGCTTACCCCCAGGGGAGGTCGGAAACACCATATATTTT.